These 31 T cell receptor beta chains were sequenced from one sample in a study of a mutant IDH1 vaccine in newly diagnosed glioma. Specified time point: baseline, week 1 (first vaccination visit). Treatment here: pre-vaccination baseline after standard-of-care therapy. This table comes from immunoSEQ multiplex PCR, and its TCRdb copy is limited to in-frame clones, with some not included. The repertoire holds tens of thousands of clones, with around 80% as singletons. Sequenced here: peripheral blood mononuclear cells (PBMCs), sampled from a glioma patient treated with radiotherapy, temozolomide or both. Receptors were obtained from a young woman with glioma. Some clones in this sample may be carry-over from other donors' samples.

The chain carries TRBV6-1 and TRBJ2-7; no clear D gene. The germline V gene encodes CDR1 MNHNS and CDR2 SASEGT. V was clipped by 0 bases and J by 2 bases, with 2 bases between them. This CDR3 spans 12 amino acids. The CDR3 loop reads CASSEAAYEQYF. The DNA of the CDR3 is TGTGCCAGCAGTGAAGCGGCCTACGAGCAGTACTTC.

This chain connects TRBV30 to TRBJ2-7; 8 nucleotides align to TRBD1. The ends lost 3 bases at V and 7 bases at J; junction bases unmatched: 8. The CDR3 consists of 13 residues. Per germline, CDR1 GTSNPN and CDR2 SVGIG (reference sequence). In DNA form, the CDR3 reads TGTGCCTGGAGCAAAACAGGGGGATCGGAGCAGTACTTC. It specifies CAWSKTGGSEQYF.

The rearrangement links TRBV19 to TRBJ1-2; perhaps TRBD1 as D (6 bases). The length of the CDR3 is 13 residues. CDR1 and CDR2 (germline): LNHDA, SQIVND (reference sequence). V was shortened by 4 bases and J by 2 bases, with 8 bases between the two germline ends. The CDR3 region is CASSRQDNYGYTF. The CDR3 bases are TGTGCCAGTAGTAGACAGGACAACTATGGCTACACCTTC.

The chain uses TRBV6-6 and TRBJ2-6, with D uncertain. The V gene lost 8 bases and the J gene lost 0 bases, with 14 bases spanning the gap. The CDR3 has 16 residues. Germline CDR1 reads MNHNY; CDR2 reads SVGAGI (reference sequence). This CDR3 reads CASYGPQSSGANVLTF. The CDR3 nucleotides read TGTGCCAGCTATGGCCCTCAGAGCTCTGGGGCCAACGTCCTGACTTTC.

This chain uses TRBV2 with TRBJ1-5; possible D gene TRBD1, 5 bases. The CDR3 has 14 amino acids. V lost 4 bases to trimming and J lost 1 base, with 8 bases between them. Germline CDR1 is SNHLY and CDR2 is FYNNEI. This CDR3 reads CASSGGLSNQPQHF. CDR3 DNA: TGTGCCAGCAGTGGGGGACTGAGCAATCAGCCCCAGCATTTT.

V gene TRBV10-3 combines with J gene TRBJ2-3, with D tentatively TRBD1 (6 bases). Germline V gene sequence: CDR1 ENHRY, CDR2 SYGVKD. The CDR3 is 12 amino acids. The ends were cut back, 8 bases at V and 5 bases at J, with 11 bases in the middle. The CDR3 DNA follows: TGTGCCATCGTCGCAGGGGTAGATACGCAGTATTTT. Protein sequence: CAIVAGVDTQYF.

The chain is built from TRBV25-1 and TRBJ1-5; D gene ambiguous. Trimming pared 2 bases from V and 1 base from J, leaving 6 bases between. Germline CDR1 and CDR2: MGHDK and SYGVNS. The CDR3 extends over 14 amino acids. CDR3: CASSEGLSNQPQHF. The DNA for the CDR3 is TGTGCCAGCAGTGAAGGGCTGAGCAATCAGCCCCAGCATTTT.

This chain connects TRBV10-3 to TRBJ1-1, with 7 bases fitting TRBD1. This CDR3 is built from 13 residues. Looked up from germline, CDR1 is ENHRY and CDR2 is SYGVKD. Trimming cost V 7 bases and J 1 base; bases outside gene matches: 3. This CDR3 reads CAITGGANTEAFF. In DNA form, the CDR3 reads TGTGCCATCACAGGGGGAGCGAACACTGAAGCTTTCTTT.

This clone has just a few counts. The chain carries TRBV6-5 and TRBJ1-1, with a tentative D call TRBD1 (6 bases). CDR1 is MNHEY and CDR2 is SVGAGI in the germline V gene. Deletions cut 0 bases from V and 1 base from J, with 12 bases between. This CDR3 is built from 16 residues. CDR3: CASSYSRRGRNTEAFF. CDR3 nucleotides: TGTGCCAGCAGTTACTCCCGGAGGGGGAGGAACACTGAAGCTTTCTTT.

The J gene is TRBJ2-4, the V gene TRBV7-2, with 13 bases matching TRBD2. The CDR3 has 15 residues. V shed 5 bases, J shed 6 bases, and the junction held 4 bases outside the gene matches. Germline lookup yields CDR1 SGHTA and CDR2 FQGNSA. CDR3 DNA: TGTGCCAGCAGCCTAAGACTAGCGGGGGGAAACATTCAGTACTTC. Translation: CASSLRLAGGNIQYF.

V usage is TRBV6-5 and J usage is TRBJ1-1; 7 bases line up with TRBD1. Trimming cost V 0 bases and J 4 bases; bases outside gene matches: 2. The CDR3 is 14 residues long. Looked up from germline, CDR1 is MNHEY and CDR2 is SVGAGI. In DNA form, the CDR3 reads TGTGCCAGCAGTTACTCGAGACAGGGCACTGAAGCTTTCTTT. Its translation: CASSYSRQGTEAFF.

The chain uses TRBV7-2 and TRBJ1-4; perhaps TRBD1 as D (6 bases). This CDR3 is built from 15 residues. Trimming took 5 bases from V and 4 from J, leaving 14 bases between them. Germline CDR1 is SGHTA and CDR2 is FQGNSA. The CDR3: CASSTPTGNNEKLFF. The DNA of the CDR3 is TGTGCCAGCAGCACCCCGACAGGCAATAATGAAAAACTGTTTTTT.

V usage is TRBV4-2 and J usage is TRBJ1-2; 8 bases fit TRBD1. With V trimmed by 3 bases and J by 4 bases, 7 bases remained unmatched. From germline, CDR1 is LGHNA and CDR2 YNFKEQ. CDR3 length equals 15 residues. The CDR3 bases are TGTGCCAGCAGCCAGGATGACAGGGGTAGCTATGGCTACACCTTC. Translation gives CASSQDDRGSYGYTF.

Here the CDR3 reads CASSWGTSEKLFF. In DNA, the CDR3 is TGTGCCAGCAGTTGGGGAACAAGCGAAAAACTGTTTTTT. The chain joins TRBV6-5 to TRBJ1-4; D not certain. Trimming removed 4 bases from V and 8 bases from J, with 11 bases in between. Germline V CDR1 and CDR2: MNHEY, SVGAGI. The length of the CDR3 is 13 residues.

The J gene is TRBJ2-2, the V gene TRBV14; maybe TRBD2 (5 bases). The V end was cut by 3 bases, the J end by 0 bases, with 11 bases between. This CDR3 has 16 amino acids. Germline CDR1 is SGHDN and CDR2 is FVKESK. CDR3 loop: CASSQYKRTNTGELFF. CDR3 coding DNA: TGTGCCAGCAGCCAGTATAAGCGGACGAACACCGGGGAGCTGTTTTTT.

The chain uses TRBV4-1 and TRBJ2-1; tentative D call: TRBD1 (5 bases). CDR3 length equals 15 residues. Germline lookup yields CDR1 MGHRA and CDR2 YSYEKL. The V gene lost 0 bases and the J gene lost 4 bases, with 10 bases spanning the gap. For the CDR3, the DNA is TGCGCCAGCAGCCAAGATCGTTCAGGGTACAATGAGCAGTTCTTC. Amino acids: CASSQDRSGYNEQFF.

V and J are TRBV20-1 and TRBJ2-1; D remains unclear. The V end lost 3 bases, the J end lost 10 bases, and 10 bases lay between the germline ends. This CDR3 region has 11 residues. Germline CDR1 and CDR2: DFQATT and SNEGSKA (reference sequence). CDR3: CSASLSSEQFF. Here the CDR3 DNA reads TGCAGTGCTAGTTTGAGCAGCGAGCAGTTCTTC.

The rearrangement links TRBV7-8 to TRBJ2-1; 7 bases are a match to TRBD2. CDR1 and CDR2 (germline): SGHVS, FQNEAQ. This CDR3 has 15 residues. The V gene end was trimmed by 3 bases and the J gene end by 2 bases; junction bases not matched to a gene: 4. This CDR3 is CASSFGTTTYNEQFF. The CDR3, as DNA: TGTGCCAGCAGCTTCGGGACTACAACCTACAATGAGCAGTTCTTC.

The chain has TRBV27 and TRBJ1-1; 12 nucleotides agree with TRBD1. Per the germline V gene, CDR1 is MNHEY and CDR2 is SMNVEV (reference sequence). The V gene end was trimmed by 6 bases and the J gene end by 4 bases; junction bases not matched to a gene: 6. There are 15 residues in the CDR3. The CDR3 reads CASSRDRGLGTEAFF. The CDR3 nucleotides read TGTGCCAGCAGCCGGGACAGGGGGCTGGGCACTGAAGCTTTCTTT.

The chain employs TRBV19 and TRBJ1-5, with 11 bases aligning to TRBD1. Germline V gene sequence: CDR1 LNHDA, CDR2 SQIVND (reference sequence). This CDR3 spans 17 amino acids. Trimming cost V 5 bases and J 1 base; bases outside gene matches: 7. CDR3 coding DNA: TGTGCCAGTAGTCGCGGGACAGGGGGATGGAGCAATCAGCCCCAGCATTTT. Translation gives CASSRGTGGWSNQPQHF.

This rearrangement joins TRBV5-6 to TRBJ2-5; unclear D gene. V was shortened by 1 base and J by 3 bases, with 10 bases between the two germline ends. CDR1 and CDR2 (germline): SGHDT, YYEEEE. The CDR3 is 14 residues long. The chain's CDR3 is CASSLISREETQYF. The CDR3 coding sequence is TGTGCCAGCAGCTTGATTAGTCGGGAAGAGACCCAGTACTTC.

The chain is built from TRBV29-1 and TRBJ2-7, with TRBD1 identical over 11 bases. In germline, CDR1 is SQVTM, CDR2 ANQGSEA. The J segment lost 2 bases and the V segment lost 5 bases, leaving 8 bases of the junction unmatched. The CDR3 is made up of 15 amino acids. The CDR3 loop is CSVRDRGARAYEQYF. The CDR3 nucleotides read TGCAGCGTTCGGGACAGGGGGGCCCGGGCCTACGAGCAGTACTTC.

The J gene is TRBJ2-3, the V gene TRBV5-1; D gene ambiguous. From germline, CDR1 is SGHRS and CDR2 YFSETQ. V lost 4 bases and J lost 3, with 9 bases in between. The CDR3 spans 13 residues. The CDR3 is CASSHRLTDTQYF. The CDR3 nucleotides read TGCGCCAGCAGCCACAGACTGACAGATACGCAGTATTTT.

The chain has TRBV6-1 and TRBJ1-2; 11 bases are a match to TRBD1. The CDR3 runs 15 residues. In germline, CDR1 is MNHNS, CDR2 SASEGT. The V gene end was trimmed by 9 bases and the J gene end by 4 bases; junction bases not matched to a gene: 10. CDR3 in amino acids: CASRDRGEGGYGYTF. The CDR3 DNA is TGTGCCAGTCGGGACAGGGGGGAGGGTGGCTATGGCTACACCTTC.

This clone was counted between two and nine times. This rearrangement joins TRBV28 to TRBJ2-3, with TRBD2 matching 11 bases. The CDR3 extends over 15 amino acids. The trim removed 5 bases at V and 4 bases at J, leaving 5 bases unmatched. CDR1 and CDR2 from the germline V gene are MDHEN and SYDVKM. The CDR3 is CASSQLAGEADTQYF. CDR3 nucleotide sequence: TGTGCCAGCAGTCAACTAGCGGGAGAAGCAGATACGCAGTATTTT.

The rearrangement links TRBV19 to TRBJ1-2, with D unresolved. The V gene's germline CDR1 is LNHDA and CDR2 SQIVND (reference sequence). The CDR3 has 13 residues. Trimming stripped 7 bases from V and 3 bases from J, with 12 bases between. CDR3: CASTNYGYYGYTF. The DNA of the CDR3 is TGTGCCAGTACCAATTACGGTTACTATGGCTACACCTTC.

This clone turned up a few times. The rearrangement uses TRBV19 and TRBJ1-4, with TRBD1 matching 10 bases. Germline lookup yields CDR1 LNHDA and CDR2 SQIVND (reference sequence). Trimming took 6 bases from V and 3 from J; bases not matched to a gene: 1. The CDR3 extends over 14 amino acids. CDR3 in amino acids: CASRTGGPNEKLFF. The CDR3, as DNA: TGTGCCAGTAGGACAGGGGGCCCTAATGAAAAACTGTTTTTT.

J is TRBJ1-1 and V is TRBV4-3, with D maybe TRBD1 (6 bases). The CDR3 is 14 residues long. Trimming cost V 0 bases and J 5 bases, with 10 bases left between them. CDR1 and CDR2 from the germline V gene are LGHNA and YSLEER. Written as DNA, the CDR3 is TGCGCCAGCAGCCAAGACGGGGGCTTGACTGAAGCTTTCTTT. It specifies CASSQDGGLTEAFF.

The chain's CDR3 is CASSGSSGNTIYF. Here the CDR3 DNA reads TGTGCCAGCAGCGGGAGCTCTGGAAACACCATATATTTT. V gene TRBV6-5 combines with J gene TRBJ1-3; D ambiguous. The ends were cut back, 6 bases at V and 0 bases at J, with 6 bases in the middle. Germline assignment: CDR1 MNHEY and CDR2 SVGAGI. The CDR3 length is 13 residues.

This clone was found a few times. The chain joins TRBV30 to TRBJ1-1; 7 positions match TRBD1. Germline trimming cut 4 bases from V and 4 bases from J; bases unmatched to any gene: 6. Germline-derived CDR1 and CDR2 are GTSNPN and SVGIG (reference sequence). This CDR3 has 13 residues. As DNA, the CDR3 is TGTGCCTGGACAGGGGGTGTAGGCACTGAAGCTTTCTTT. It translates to CAWTGGVGTEAFF.

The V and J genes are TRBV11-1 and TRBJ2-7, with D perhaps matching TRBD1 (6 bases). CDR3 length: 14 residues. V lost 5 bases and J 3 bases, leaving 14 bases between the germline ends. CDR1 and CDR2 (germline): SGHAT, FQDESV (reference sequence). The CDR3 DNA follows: TGTGCCAGCAGCCTACACAGGGCCCGCTACGAGCAGTACTTC. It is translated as CASSLHRARYEQYF.